What follows describes a single TCR beta chain. Data came from immunoSEQ multiplex PCR; TCRdb stores just in-frame clones and leaves some out. The sample comprises 15,000 to 20,000 clones, about 80% of which are singletons, and around 9.6% rests with the top ten. This entry is derived from a study of ipilimumab plus nivolumab after autologous stem cell transplantation. For the study at large: DLBCL patients had primary refractory or relapsed disease.

The CDR3 runs to 14 residues. Germline V CDR1 and CDR2: MGHRA, YSYEKL. The V and J ends lost 3 bases and 4 bases respectively, with 10 bases between them. The chain joins TRBV4-1 to TRBJ1-3, with a possible D match to TRBD1 (5 bases). The receptor was derived from a male donor with diffuse large B-cell lymphoma. Sequenced here: PBMCs, sampled in a trial of ipilimumab plus nivolumab as post-transplant consolidation. The CDR3 DNA is TGCGCCAGCAGCCAGGGGCTACGGGGAAACACCATATATTTT. The encoded protein is CASSQGLRGNTIYF.